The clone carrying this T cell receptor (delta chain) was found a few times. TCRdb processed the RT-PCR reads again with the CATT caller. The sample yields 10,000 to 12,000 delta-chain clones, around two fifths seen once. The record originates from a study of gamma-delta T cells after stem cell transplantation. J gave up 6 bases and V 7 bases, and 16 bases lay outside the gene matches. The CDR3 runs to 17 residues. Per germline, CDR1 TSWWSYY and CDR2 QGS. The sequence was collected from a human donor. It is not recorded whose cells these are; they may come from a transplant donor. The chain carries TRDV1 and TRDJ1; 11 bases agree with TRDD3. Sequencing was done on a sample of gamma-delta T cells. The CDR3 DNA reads TGTGCTCTTGAATACCTTCCTACGCTGGGGGATACCAATAAACTCATCTTT. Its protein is CALEYLPTLGDTNKLIF.